This T cell receptor beta chain emerged from a study of T cells in women clearing cervical HPV infection. Germline CDR1 is MGHRA and CDR2 is YSYEKL. This CDR3 spans 17 amino acids. V was clipped by 4 bases and J by 0 bases; unmatched bases: 12. The protocol was immunoSEQ multiplex PCR, while the TCRdb copy is restricted to in-frame clones and leaves out a portion. This sample contains 18,000 or so clones. As concerns this clone: The read finishes 3 residues shy of the CDR3 end, and the germline J gene is used to complete it.

The chain uses TRBV4-1 and TRBJ2-7; 7 bases match TRBD2. The sample consisted of blood buffy coat. The clonotype originates from a woman aged 18-70 years with a cervical HPV16 infection that either progressed to CIN3+ or cleared (not recorded which). This chain's CDR3 is CASSRSPSGVSSYEQYF. The sequenced CDR3 bases are TGCGCCAGCAGCCGAAGCCCTAGCGGAGTAAGCTCCTACGAG.